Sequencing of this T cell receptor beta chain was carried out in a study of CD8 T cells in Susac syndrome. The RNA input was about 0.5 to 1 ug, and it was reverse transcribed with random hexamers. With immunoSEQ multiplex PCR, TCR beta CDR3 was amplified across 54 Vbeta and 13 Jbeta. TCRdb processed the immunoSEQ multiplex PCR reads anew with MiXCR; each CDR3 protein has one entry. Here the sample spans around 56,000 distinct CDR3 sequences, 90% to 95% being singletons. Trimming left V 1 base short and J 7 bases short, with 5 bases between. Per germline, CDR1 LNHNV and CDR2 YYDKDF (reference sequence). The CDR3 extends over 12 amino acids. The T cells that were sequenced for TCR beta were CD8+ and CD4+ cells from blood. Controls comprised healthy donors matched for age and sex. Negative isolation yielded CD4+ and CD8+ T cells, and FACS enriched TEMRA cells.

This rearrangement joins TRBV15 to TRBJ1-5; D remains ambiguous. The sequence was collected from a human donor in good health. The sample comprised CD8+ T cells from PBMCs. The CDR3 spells CATSRAAQPQHF. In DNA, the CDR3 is TGTGCCACCAGCAGAGCGGCCCAGCCCCAGCATTTT. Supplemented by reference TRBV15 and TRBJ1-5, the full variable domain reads DAMVIQNPRYQVTQFGKPVTLSCSQTLNHNVMYWYQQKSSQAPKLLFHYYDKDFNNEADTPDNFQSRRPNTSFCFLDIRSPGLGDTAMYLCATSRAAQPQHFGDGTRLSIL.